This TCR beta chain is drawn from a study of CD4 and CD8 cells across lung adenocarcinoma regions. Via MiXCR, TCRdb re-called the PCR reads, giving one row per CDR3 protein. The repertoire holds around 25,000 distinct CDR3 sequences, 50% seen once, with approximately 48% in the top ten. Comments on this clonotype: At one end, the junction sequence differs from germline, possibly due to a read error.

The CDR3 is 15 residues long. Germline-derived CDR1 and CDR2 are MNHNS and SASEGT. Samples came from patients with localized non-small cell lung adenocarcinoma. Sequences were obtained from CD8+ T cells from the center of a lung tumor. This TCR derives from a male donor with lung adenocarcinoma. The CD4 and CD8 labels of this study may be unreliable. The chain uses TRBV6-1 and TRBJ2-3; maybe TRBD2 (6 bases). CDR3 protein: CARGPGEPGTETQYF. CDR3 bases: TGTGCCAGGGGGCCGGGGGAGCCTGGCACAGAGACGCAGTATTTT.